Listed here are 23 T cell receptor beta chains from one sample, sequenced in a study of human T cells and chemical hapten exposure. MiXCR, applied by TCRdb to the RACE reads, yields one record per CDR3 protein. Among roughly 200,000 distinct CDR3 sequences listed, about 22% were seen once. This sample's time point: patch test 1, 2 weeks after DPC sensitization. Treatment here: therapeutic diphenylcyclopropenone sensitization with weekly scalp DPC. Sample: whole blood, taken in connection with sensitization to the hapten diphenylcyclopropenone (DPC). These receptors all stem from a woman between 45 and 60 years old with alopecia areata. Some clones in this sample may be carry-over from other donors' samples.

The V and J genes are TRBV20-1 and TRBJ2-1, with a tentative D call TRBD1 (5 bases). The germline V gene encodes CDR1 DFQATT and CDR2 SNEGSKA (reference sequence). This CDR3 is built from 13 residues. V was cut by 5 bases and J by 7 bases, with 15 bases left in between. This CDR3 is CSAGAGYQNEQFF. The CDR3 nucleotides are TGCAGTGCTGGGGCTGGATACCAAAATGAGCAGTTCTTC.

The chain has TRBV29-1 and TRBJ1-2; D remains ambiguous. The V and J ends lost 0 bases and 6 bases respectively, with 8 bases between them. CDR1 and CDR2 from the germline V gene are SQVTM and ANQGSEA. The CDR3 extends over 12 amino acids. Here the CDR3 reads CSVEDGWDGYTF. In nucleotides, the CDR3 is TGCAGCGTTGAAGATGGGTGGGATGGCTACACCTTC.

This chain joins TRBV7-9 and TRBJ1-2; unclear D gene. Trimming left V 11 bases short and J 4 bases short, with 11 bases between. Germline V lookup: CDR1 SEHNR, CDR2 FQNEAQ (reference sequence). CDR3 size: 11 residues. The CDR3 coding sequence is TGTGCCGGCCTCGGAATCTATGGCTACACCTTC. This gives the protein CAGLGIYGYTF.

This clonotype has only a few counts. The rearrangement joins TRBV19 to TRBJ2-2; no clear D gene. The CDR3 extends over 14 amino acids. V was pared by 7 bases and J by 5 bases, with 14 bases between. The V gene's germline CDR1 is LNHDA and CDR2 SQIVND (reference sequence). CDR3 in amino acids: CASKGLRDTGELFF. CDR3 nucleotide sequence: TGTGCCAGTAAGGGTCTGCGTGATACCGGGGAGCTGTTTTTT.

This clonotype was detected only a few times. This sequence joins TRBV4-2 and TRBJ1-2, with D hard to call. This CDR3 is built from 16 residues. V lost 0 bases and J 1 base, leaving 12 bases between the germline ends. The germline V gene has CDR1 LGHNA and CDR2 YNFKEQ. The CDR3 sequence: CASSQDHDGDNYGYTF. The CDR3 DNA reads as TGTGCCAGCAGCCAAGATCACGATGGGGATAACTATGGCTACACCTTC.

This sequence joins TRBV11-2 and TRBJ2-7, with TRBD2 as a possible D gene (6 bases). CDR1 is SGHAT, CDR2 FQNNGV, per germline. Trimming took 1 base from V and 5 from J, leaving 9 bases between them. The CDR3 totals 13 residues. Here the CDR3 reads CASSLVLAHEQYF. In DNA form, the CDR3 reads TGTGCCAGCAGCTTAGTCCTAGCGCACGAGCAGTACTTC.

This chain links TRBV20-1 with TRBJ2-2; 8 bases are a match to TRBD2. Trimming removed 1 base from V and 0 bases from J; junction bases left unmatched: 4. CDR1 is DFQATT, CDR2 SNEGSKA, per germline (reference sequence). The CDR3 sequence is 16 residues long. The CDR3 reads CSARGREGPNTGELFF. The CDR3 nucleotides read TGCAGTGCTAGAGGCCGGGAGGGCCCGAACACCGGGGAGCTGTTTTTT.

This clonotype was counted many times. V and J are TRBV6-6 and TRBJ2-3, with TRBD1 matching over 11 bases. V was pared by 2 bases and J by 0 bases, with 4 bases of the junction left unmatched. Germline assignment: CDR1 MNHNY and CDR2 SVGAGI (reference sequence). The CDR3 loop spans 17 amino acids. The CDR3 DNA is TGTGCCAGCAGTTACAGGACAGGGGGCAGAAGCACAGATACGCAGTATTTT. Protein sequence: CASSYRTGGRSTDTQYF.

This rearrangement joins TRBV14 to TRBJ1-3; D gene ambiguous. CDR1 SGHDN and CDR2 FVKESK come from the germline V gene. V was clipped by 0 bases and J by 0 bases, with 12 bases between them. The CDR3 has 17 residues. In DNA, the CDR3 is TGTGCCAGCAGCCAAGAGCTGCCCGTCTACTCTGGAAACACCATATATTTT. Amino acids: CASSQELPVYSGNTIYF.

The chain combines TRBV20-1 with TRBJ2-2, with TRBD1 matching 7 bases. Germline-derived CDR1 and CDR2 are DFQATT and SNEGSKA (reference sequence). This CDR3 region has 13 residues. Trimming at V came to 3 bases and at J to 5 bases, leaving 3 bases not matched to a gene. CDR3 sequence reads: CSAREQGTGELFF. The CDR3 DNA is TGCAGTGCTAGGGAACAGGGGACCGGGGAGCTGTTTTTT.

The chain carries TRBV12-1 and TRBJ1-1; the table assigns TRBD1, which was not confirmed against the DNA. TRBV12-1 corresponds to a pseudogene. The CDR3 totals 20 residues. CDR3 loop: CASSFEGMRGRLSWNTEAFF. The CDR3 DNA is TGTGCCAGCAGCTTTGAAGGGATGAGGGGGCGCCTAAGCTGGAACACTGAAGCTTTCTTT.

The gene calls are TRBV7-2 and TRBJ2-1; D possibly corresponds to TRBD1 (6 bases). From germline, CDR1 is SGHTA and CDR2 FQGNSA. This CDR3 spans 14 amino acids. V was cut by 5 bases and J by 7 bases, with 15 bases left in between. The CDR3 DNA reads as TGTGCCAGCAGCCCATCCGCTAGGGGGAATGAGCAGTTCTTC. Translating gives CASSPSARGNEQFF. Complete variable domain (other parts from reference TRBV7-2 and TRBJ2-1): GAGVSQSPSNKVTEKGKDVELRCDPISGHTALYWYRQSLGQGLEFLIYFQGNSAPDKSGLPSDRFSAERTGGSVSTLTIQRTQQEDSAVYLCASSPSARGNEQFFGPGTRLTVL.

The sample holds a few counts of this clonotype. This sequence joins TRBV20-1 and TRBJ2-7; no clear D gene. The CDR3 is 11 amino acids. Germline CDR1 and CDR2: DFQATT and SNEGSKA (reference sequence). V was clipped by 6 bases and J by 6 bases, with 12 bases between them. The CDR3 loop reads CSAYTQLEQYF. The DNA for the CDR3 is TGCAGTGCCTACACTCAGCTCGAGCAGTACTTC.

This clonotype was seen many times. V and J are TRBV7-9 and TRBJ2-7, with 7 bases identical to TRBD1. CDR1 and CDR2 from the germline V gene are SEHNR and FQNEAQ (reference sequence). V trimming: 1 base; J trimming: 2 bases; junction bases outside the gene matches: 2. The CDR3 consists of 14 residues. For the CDR3, the DNA is TGTGCCAGCAGCTTAGTAGGGGGCACCTACGAGCAGTACTTC. It encodes CASSLVGGTYEQYF.

The chain joins TRBV7-8 to TRBJ2-7; TRBD2 matches at 9 bases. Looked up from germline, CDR1 is SGHVS and CDR2 is FQNEAQ. The CDR3 extends over 16 amino acids. The junction had 9 bases not matched to a gene; V was cut back by 4 bases and J by 2 bases. The CDR3 spells CASSSRRTSDPYEQYF. The CDR3 DNA reads TGTGCCAGCAGCTCACGAAGGACTAGCGACCCCTACGAGCAGTACTTC.

This clonotype has more than one count but fewer than ten. The chain combines TRBV20-1 with TRBJ2-1; no reliable D call. The CDR3 runs to 15 residues. V dropped 2 bases and J dropped 9 bases, with 20 bases sitting between them. CDR1 is DFQATT, CDR2 SNEGSKA, per germline (reference sequence). The CDR3 reads CSARLPPKSPVEQFF. For the CDR3, the DNA is TGCAGTGCTAGACTCCCCCCCAAGAGCCCAGTTGAGCAGTTCTTC.

This clonotype was picked up many times. The rearrangement joins TRBV7-6 to TRBJ1-1; D remains unclear. The germline gives CDR1 SGHVS, CDR2 FNYEAQ. With 5 bases removed from V and 4 bases from J, the gap between germline ends came to 11 bases. The CDR3 covers 13 residues. CDR3 in amino acids: CASSPGRGTEAFF. Written as DNA, the CDR3 is TGTGCCAGCAGCCCCGGCAGAGGCACTGAAGCTTTCTTT. Full variable domain (remainder filled in from reference TRBV7-6 and TRBJ1-1): GAGVSQSPRYKVTKRGQDVALRCDPISGHVSLYWYRQALGQGPEFLTYFNYEAQQDKSGLPNDRFSAERPEGSISTLTIQRTEQRDSAMYRCASSPGRGTEAFFGQGTRLTVV.

This clonotype was seen repeatedly, ten times or more. The CDR3 sequence: CASSEALRAFF. As DNA, the CDR3 is TGTGCCAGCAGTGAAGCGCTTCGAGCTTTCTTT. This chain connects TRBV2 to TRBJ1-1; D remains ambiguous. Germline lookup yields CDR1 SNHLY and CDR2 FYNNEI. The CDR3 runs 11 residues. Trimming shortened V by 0 bases and J by 10 bases, and 6 bases separated the two germline ends.

This clonotype has a handful of counts. V is TRBV11-2 and J is TRBJ1-1, with D unclear. Looked up from germline, CDR1 is SGHAT and CDR2 is FQNNGV. Trimming shortened V by 3 bases and J by 0 bases, and 8 bases separated the two germline ends. This CDR3 spans 14 amino acids. The CDR3 DNA reads TGTGCCAGCAGCTTCACATGGATGAACACTGAAGCTTTCTTT. Its translation is CASSFTWMNTEAFF.

The chain couples TRBV2 to TRBJ2-7, with D possibly matching TRBD2 (5 bases). This CDR3 has 12 amino acids. CDR1 is SNHLY and CDR2 is FYNNEI in the germline V gene. Trimming took off 8 bases at V and 5 bases at J, with 13 bases between the two ends. As DNA, the CDR3 is TGTGCCAGCGGACTGTACGGGGACGAGCAGTACTTC. The encoded protein is CASGLYGDEQYF.

The V call is TRBV15, the J call TRBJ2-5; 8 nucleotides agree with TRBD1. The germline CDR1 and CDR2 sequences are LNHNV and YYDKDF (reference sequence). J lost 4 bases, V lost 1 base, and 8 bases had no gene match. This CDR3 contains 16 residues. CDR3 region: CATSRALRGRRETQYF. CDR3 DNA sequence: TGTGCCACCAGCAGAGCCCTCAGGGGGCGACGAGAGACCCAGTACTTC. The variable domain in full, completed from reference TRBV15 and TRBJ2-5, reads DAMVIQNPRYQVTQFGKPVTLSCSQTLNHNVMYWYQQKSSQAPKLLFHYYDKDFNNEADTPDNFQSRRPNTSFCFLDIRSPGLGDTAMYLCATSRALRGRRETQYFGPGTRLLVL.

This chain uses TRBV20-1 with TRBJ2-5; 10 bases align to TRBD1. The CDR3 runs to 13 residues. The J segment lost 2 bases and the V segment lost 6 bases, leaving 3 bases of the junction unmatched. Germline lookup yields CDR1 DFQATT and CDR2 SNEGSKA (reference sequence). For the CDR3, the DNA is TGCAGTGCCGGGACAGGGGCTCAAGAGACCCAGTACTTC. Translation: CSAGTGAQETQYF.

J is TRBJ2-3 and V is TRBV15, with 15 positions matching TRBD2. The CDR3 totals 19 residues. The germline CDR1 and CDR2 sequences are LNHNV and YYDKDF (reference sequence). The J segment lost 5 bases and the V segment lost 4 bases, leaving 13 bases of the junction unmatched. CDR3 DNA: TGTGCCACCAGCACATGGACTAGCGGGAGGGCCGGGACGGGAGATACGCAGTATTTT. Protein: CATSTWTSGRAGTGDTQYF.